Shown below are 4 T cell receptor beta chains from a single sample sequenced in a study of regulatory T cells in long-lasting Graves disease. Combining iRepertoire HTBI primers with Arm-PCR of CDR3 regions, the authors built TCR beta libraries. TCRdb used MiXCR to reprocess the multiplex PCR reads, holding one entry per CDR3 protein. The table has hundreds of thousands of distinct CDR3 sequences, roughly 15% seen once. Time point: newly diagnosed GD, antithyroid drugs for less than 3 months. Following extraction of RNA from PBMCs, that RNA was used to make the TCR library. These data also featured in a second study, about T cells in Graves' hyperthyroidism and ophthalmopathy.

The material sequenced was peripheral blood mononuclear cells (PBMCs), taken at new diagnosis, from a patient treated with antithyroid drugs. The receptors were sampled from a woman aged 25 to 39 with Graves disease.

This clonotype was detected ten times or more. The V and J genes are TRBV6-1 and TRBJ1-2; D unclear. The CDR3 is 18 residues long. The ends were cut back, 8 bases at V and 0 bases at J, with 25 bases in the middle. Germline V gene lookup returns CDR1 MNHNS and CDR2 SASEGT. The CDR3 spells CASGPGVLRASSNYGYTF. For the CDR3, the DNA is TGTGCCAGCGGTCCGGGAGTGCTAAGGGCCTCTTCTAACTATGGCTACACCTTC.

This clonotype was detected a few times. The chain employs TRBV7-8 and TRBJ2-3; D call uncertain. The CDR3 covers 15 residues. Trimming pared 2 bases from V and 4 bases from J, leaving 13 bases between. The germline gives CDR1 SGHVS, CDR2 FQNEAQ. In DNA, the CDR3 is TGTGCCAGCAGCTTAAAGTACAAGAGAGCAGATACGCAGTATTTT. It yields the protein CASSLKYKRADTQYF.

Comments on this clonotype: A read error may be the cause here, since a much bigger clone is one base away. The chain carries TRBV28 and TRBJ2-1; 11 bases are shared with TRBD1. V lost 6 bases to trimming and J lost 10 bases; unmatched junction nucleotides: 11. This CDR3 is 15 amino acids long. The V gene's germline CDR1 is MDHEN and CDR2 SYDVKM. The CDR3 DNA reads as TGTGCCAGCAGCTCCGCAGGGACAGGGGGACACGAGCAGTTCTTC. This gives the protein CASSSAGTGGHEQFF.

CDR3 DNA sequence: TGTGCCAGCAGCTCTCAACTAGCGGGGCTCCTGGATACGCAGTATTTT. As protein: CASSSQLAGLLDTQYF. V and J are TRBV11-1 and TRBJ2-3, with 10 nucleotides matching TRBD2. V lost 4 bases and J lost 6; bases outside the gene matches: 10. The germline V gene has CDR1 SGHAT and CDR2 FQDESV (reference sequence). This CDR3 has 16 amino acids.